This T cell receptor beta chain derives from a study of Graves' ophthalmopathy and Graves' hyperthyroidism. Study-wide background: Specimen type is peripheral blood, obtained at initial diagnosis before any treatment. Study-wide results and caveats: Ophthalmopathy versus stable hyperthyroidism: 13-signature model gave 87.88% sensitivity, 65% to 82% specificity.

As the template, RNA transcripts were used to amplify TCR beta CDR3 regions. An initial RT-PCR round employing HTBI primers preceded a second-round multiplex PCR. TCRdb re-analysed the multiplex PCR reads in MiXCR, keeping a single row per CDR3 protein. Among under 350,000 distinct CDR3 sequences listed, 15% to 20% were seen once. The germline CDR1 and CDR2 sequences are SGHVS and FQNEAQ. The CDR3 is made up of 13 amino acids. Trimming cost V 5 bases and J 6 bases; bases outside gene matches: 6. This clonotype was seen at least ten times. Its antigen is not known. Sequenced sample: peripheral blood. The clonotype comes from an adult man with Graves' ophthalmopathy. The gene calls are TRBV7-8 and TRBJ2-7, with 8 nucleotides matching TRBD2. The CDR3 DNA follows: TGTGCCAGCAGCCCCCGGGAGGGCGGCGAGCAGTACTTC. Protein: CASSPREGGEQYF.